This TCR beta chain was documented in a study of blood T cell repertoires in COVID-19. Turning to the study itself: The samples span acute and convalescent COVID-19 from the United States, Italy and Spain. The cDNA or gDNA used as material had been derived from T cells, B-cell-depleted T cells, or PBMCs.

Authors' data handling: Estimation of nucleated cell counts relied on the amplification of reference gene primers. TCRdb's copy holds only in-frame clones and misses some; the assay was immunoSEQ multiplex PCR. The V and J calls and clone size are taken from that table; D and trimming were inferred from the DNA. The sample holds about 67,000 clones; 70% to 90% are singletons and the top ten take around 20%. Trimming stripped 4 bases from V and 8 bases from J, with 15 bases between. Germline V CDR1 and CDR2: MGHRA, YSYEKL. CDR3 length equals 15 residues. Sequencing was done on a sample of peripheral blood. This receptor was taken from a woman at least 80 years old with acute or convalescent COVID-19. The rearrangement joins TRBV4-1 to TRBJ1-6; D perhaps matches TRBD1 (5 bases). CDR3 amino acids: CASSPGEQAHSPLHF. The CDR3 DNA reads TGCGCCAGCAGCCCGGGGGAGCAGGCCCATTCACCCCTCCACTTT.